The source of this T cell receptor beta chain is a study of OX40 agonist ivuxolimab in advanced cancers. The repertoire was sequenced with immunoSEQ multiplex PCR; TCRdb's copy has only in-frame clones and lacks some. The profile shows tens of thousands of clones, around 93% of them singletons. Trimming took 4 bases from V and 7 from J; bases not matched to a gene: 9. Germline CDR1 is SGHTS and CDR2 is YDEGEE. The CDR3 is made up of 17 amino acids. Whole-study findings and limits: At doses 0.1 to 3.0 mg/kg, CD4+ and CD8+ clones expanded.

About this clone: No antigen is known for it.

Here the sequenced sample was CD4+ or CD8+ T cells sorted from blood, taken in a trial of the OX40 agonist ivuxolimab. The clonotype comes from an adult with an advanced solid tumor such as melanoma, head and neck, liver or kidney cancer. The chain uses TRBV5-8 and TRBJ2-2, with 14 bases fitting TRBD2. In nucleotides, the CDR3 is TGTGCCAGCAGCCGGACTAGCGGGAGGTCGATTGGCGGGGAGCTGTTTTTT. The encoded protein is CASSRTSGRSIGGELFF.